The 29 T cell receptor beta chains listed next were all sequenced from one sample in a study of ipilimumab plus nivolumab after autologous stem cell transplantation. TCRdb's table, derived via immunoSEQ multiplex PCR, lists solely in-frame clones and lacks some. The table has 15,000 or so clones, roughly 70% seen once. This sample comprised PBMCs, obtained in a trial of ipilimumab plus nivolumab as post-transplant consolidation. The receptor set was obtained from a male donor with diffuse large B-cell lymphoma.

The CDR3 DNA sequence: TGTGCCAGCAGTTACGACAGGGGGCGGGTGAACACTGAAGCTTTCTTT. It yields the protein CASSYDRGRVNTEAFF. The chain employs TRBV5-6 and TRBJ1-1; TRBD1 matches 10 bases. The CDR3 totals 16 residues. V was pared by 5 bases and J by 0 bases, with 7 bases of the junction left unmatched. Germline values: CDR1 SGHDT, CDR2 YYEEEE.

This CDR3 is CASSEAIQGGYTF. DNA for the CDR3: TGTGCCAGCAGTGAAGCAATCCAAGGAGGCTACACCTTC. This chain links TRBV2 with TRBJ1-2; no definite D call. The V gene's germline CDR1 is SNHLY and CDR2 FYNNEI. The V end lost 0 bases, the J end lost 8 bases, and 10 bases lay between the germline ends. The CDR3 totals 13 residues.

V usage is TRBV7-2 and J usage is TRBJ2-3; 12 positions agree with TRBD2. Unmatched junction bases numbered 8, after V lost 5 bases and J lost 5 bases. Germline loops: CDR1 SGHTA, CDR2 FQGNSA. The CDR3 loop spans 16 amino acids. CDR3 loop: CASSQGLAGSGDTQYF. The CDR3 bases are TGTGCCAGCAGCCAAGGACTAGCGGGGTCTGGAGATACGCAGTATTTT. Variable domain in full (rest from reference TRBV7-2 and TRBJ2-3): GAGVSQSPSNKVTEKGKDVELRCDPISGHTALYWYRQSLGQGLEFLIYFQGNSAPDKSGLPSDRFSAERTGGSVSTLTIQRTQQEDSAVYLCASSQGLAGSGDTQYFGPGTRLTVL.

This chain joins TRBV5-6 and TRBJ1-1, with no clear D. CDR1 SGHDT and CDR2 YYEEEE come from the germline V gene. V was clipped by 4 bases and J by 3 bases, with 13 bases between them. The CDR3 contains 14 residues. Written as DNA, the CDR3 is TGTGCCAGCAGCCCCCTCGACGGGGACACTGAAGCTTTCTTT. Translating gives CASSPLDGDTEAFF.

The table lists this clone with a few counts. The chain joins TRBV6-1 to TRBJ2-5; D uncertain. The CDR3 is made up of 20 amino acids. Trimming cost V 4 bases and J 2 bases, with 29 bases left between them. Germline lookup yields CDR1 MNHNS and CDR2 SASEGT. The CDR3 DNA reads as TGTGCCAGCAGTGGAAGTATCCGAGCTGGTGTTGGGTGGGTACAAGAGACCCAGTACTTC. Residues: CASSGSIRAGVGWVQETQYF.

The chain joins TRBV7-9 to TRBJ2-7, with D possibly matching TRBD1 (6 bases). Germline V lookup: CDR1 SEHNR, CDR2 FQNEAQ (reference sequence). This CDR3 is 15 amino acids long. V was shortened by 0 bases and J by 6 bases, with 15 bases between the two germline ends. The CDR3 DNA follows: TGTGCCAGCAGCTTAGCGGCAGGGGTTCGGGGCGAGCAGTACTTC. Translated, it gives CASSLAAGVRGEQYF. The variable domain in full, with the rest retrieved from reference TRBV7-9 and TRBJ2-7, is DTGVSQNPRHKITKRGQNVTFRCDPISEHNRLYWYRQTLGQGPEFLTYFQNEAQLEKSRLLSDRFSAERPKGSFSTLEIQRTEQGDSAMYLCASSLAAGVRGEQYFGPGTRLTVT.

In this sample, this clone turned up a few times. The chain employs TRBV9 and TRBJ1-2; no clear D. Trimming took off 4 bases at V and 0 bases at J, with 10 bases between the two ends. The CDR3 length is 14 residues. Germline V gene data show CDR1 as SGDLS and CDR2 as YYNGEE. The CDR3 is CASSFPGANYGYTF. As DNA, the CDR3 is TGTGCCAGCAGCTTCCCAGGAGCTAACTATGGCTACACCTTC.

This clone has a handful of counts. The chain couples TRBV6-6 to TRBJ1-4; TRBD1 might be the D (5 bases). V lost 7 bases and J 1 base, leaving 13 bases between the germline ends. Germline CDR1 and CDR2: MNHNY and SVGAGI (reference sequence). The CDR3 has 15 amino acids. The CDR3 reads CASTRGLETNEKLFF. Here the CDR3 DNA reads TGTGCCAGCACGAGGGGTTTGGAAACTAATGAAAAACTGTTTTTT.

In the case of this clone: One junction end disagrees with the germline gene, perhaps due to a read error. V gene TRBV30 combines with J gene TRBJ2-5, with TRBD2 identical over 13 bases. This CDR3 has 12 amino acids. From germline, CDR1 is GTSNPN and CDR2 SVGIG (reference sequence). The CDR3 loop is CAWSVLAGGVDF. As DNA, the CDR3 is TGTGCCTGGAGTGTACTAGCGGGGGGGGTAGACTTC.

V and J are TRBV15 and TRBJ2-5; the match to TRBD1 covers 11 bases. V shed 3 bases, J shed 7 bases, and the junction held 10 bases outside the gene matches. Germline CDR1 and CDR2: LNHNV and YYDKDF (reference sequence). The CDR3 totals 16 residues. CDR3 residues: CATSRSRTGGLGTQYF. Written as DNA, the CDR3 is TGTGCCACCAGCAGGTCTCGGACAGGGGGCCTGGGGACCCAGTACTTC.

This clone was found a few times. The chain carries TRBV19 and TRBJ1-3; 12 nucleotides align to TRBD1. The germline CDR1 and CDR2 sequences are LNHDA and SQIVND (reference sequence). The V segment lost 5 bases and the J segment 3 bases; nucleotides outside the gene matches: 5. The CDR3 length is 16 residues. The CDR3 DNA is TGTGCCAGTAGTGGGGACAGGGGGCTATATGGAAACACCATATATTTT. Translated: CASSGDRGLYGNTIYF.

The V and J genes are TRBV2 and TRBJ1-1, with D perhaps TRBD1 (6 bases). CDR1 is SNHLY, CDR2 FYNNEI, per germline. Trimming left V 6 bases short and J 5 bases short, with 16 bases between. The CDR3 has 14 residues. This chain's CDR3 is CASRSGVGETEAFF. The CDR3 bases are TGTGCCAGCAGGTCAGGGGTAGGAGAGACTGAAGCTTTCTTT.

The gene calls are TRBV7-3 and TRBJ2-1, with D unclear. The CDR3 is made up of 13 amino acids. The germline gives CDR1 SGHTA, CDR2 FQGTGA. The V end lost 5 bases, the J end lost 7 bases, and 12 bases lay between the germline ends. The CDR3 DNA is TGTGCCAGCAGCCATGGTCCTCCGAATGAGCAGTTCTTC. It yields the protein CASSHGPPNEQFF.

The rearrangement uses TRBV28 and TRBJ2-7, with D tentatively TRBD2 (5 bases). The V end was cut by 7 bases, the J end by 5 bases, with 21 bases between. CDR3 length: 15 amino acids. Germline CDR1 reads MDHEN; CDR2 reads SYDVKM. In nucleotides, the CDR3 is TGTGCCAGCACCCACTTAAGAGGGTCTAGCAACGAGCAGTACTTC. Protein: CASTHLRGSSNEQYF.

The CDR3 DNA is TGTGCCAGCAGTCAGTGGGGGCGGGAGAATGAGCAGTTCTTC. Its translation: CASSQWGRENEQFF. This chain links TRBV2 with TRBJ2-1, with D perhaps TRBD2 (7 bases). From germline, CDR1 is SNHLY and CDR2 FYNNEI. The length of the CDR3 is 14 residues. V lost 5 bases and J lost 7, with 15 bases in between.

The chain uses TRBV2 and TRBJ2-1; 11 bases fit TRBD2. The CDR3 runs 15 residues. CDR1 and CDR2 (germline): SNHLY, FYNNEI. The V and J ends lost 7 bases and 4 bases, in that order; junction bases with no gene match: 6. The CDR3 DNA is TGTGCCAGCATATCGACTAGCGGGACTTACAATGAGCAGTTCTTC. Translated: CASISTSGTYNEQFF.

The chain links TRBV6-1 to TRBJ1-2; 7 bases agree with TRBD1. The CDR3 is 15 residues long. The V gene end was trimmed by 6 bases and the J gene end by 4 bases; junction bases not matched to a gene: 11. Germline V gene data show CDR1 as MNHNS and CDR2 as SASEGT. CDR3 residues: CASRTEEGASYGYTF. The CDR3 nucleotides are TGTGCCAGCAGAACGGAGGAGGGGGCCTCCTATGGCTACACCTTC.

The chain recombines TRBV29-1 with TRBJ2-3, with 7 bases matching TRBD2. V dropped 7 bases and J dropped 3; count of bases not matched to a gene: 4. This CDR3 has 12 amino acids. CDR1 SQVTM and CDR2 ANQGSEA come from the germline V gene. CDR3 sequence (DNA): TGCAGCGCCCTAGCGGATACAGATACGCAGTATTTT. Translating it yields CSALADTDTQYF.

This chain connects TRBV2 to TRBJ2-3, with 8 bases that match TRBD2. Germline CDR1 reads SNHLY; CDR2 reads FYNNEI. CDR3 length: 14 residues. The J segment lost 4 bases and the V segment lost 6 bases, leaving 6 bases of the junction unmatched. Written as DNA, the CDR3 is TGTGCCAGCAGGTTGGGACTAGGCCCAGATACGCAGTATTTT. Residues: CASRLGLGPDTQYF. Supplemented by reference TRBV2 and TRBJ2-3, the full variable domain reads EPEVTQTPSHQVTQMGQEVILRCVPISNHLYFYWYRQILGQKVEFLVSFYNNEISEKSEIFDDQFSVERPDGSNFTLKIRSTKLEDSAMYFCASRLGLGPDTQYFGPGTRLTVL.

V gene TRBV4-2 combines with J gene TRBJ1-2, with D unclear. Germline CDR1 is LGHNA and CDR2 is YNFKEQ. The CDR3 is made up of 14 amino acids. The ends were cut back, 1 base at V and 4 bases at J, with 10 bases in the middle. The CDR3: CASSQGTLSYGYTF. The CDR3 bases are TGTGCCAGCAGCCAAGGAACACTAAGCTATGGCTACACCTTC.

The table lists this clone with a few counts. The rearrangement joins TRBV21-1 to TRBJ2-1; the D call in the table, TRBD2, was not verified against the DNA. TRBV21-1 is listed as a pseudogene. The CDR3 contains 17 residues. As DNA, the CDR3 is TGTGCCAGCAGCAAAGCGCTTAGAGGTTTTTCCGACAATGAGCAGTTCTTC. It translates to CASSKALRGFSDNEQFF.

The V gene is TRBV5-6, the J gene TRBJ2-1; no reliable D call. This CDR3 spans 12 amino acids. Trimming took 0 bases from V and 10 from J, leaving 8 bases between them. Germline V gene sequence: CDR1 SGHDT, CDR2 YYEEEE. CDR3 sequence (DNA): TGTGCCAGCAGCTTGGGGGAATCGGAGCAGTTCTTC. This sequence encodes CASSLGESEQFF.

The chain employs TRBV10-2 and TRBJ1-2; 9 bases agree with TRBD1. The germline V gene has CDR1 WSHSY and CDR2 SAAADI. V gave up 10 bases and J gave up 4 bases; unmatched junction bases: 10. The CDR3 extends over 14 amino acids. In DNA, the CDR3 is TGCGCCACCAGGGGACAGGGCTTAAGCTATGGCTACACCTTC. Its protein is CATRGQGLSYGYTF.

This chain uses TRBV19 with TRBJ2-2; the D call may be TRBD1 or TRBD2 (5 bases each). V gave up 3 bases and J gave up 7 bases, with 12 bases separating them. CDR1 is LNHDA and CDR2 is SQIVND in the germline V gene (reference sequence). The CDR3 has 14 amino acids. The CDR3 spells CASSMAGRSGELFF. CDR3 coding DNA: TGTGCCAGTAGTATGGCAGGGAGAAGCGGGGAGCTGTTTTTT.

The CDR3 bases are TGCAGCGTTCGACTAGCGGGAGGGGGAGAGACCCAGTACTTC. It specifies CSVRLAGGGETQYF. This sequence joins TRBV29-1 and TRBJ2-5; 14 nucleotides line up with TRBD2. Germline V gene sequence: CDR1 SQVTM, CDR2 ANQGSEA. The V gene end was trimmed by 5 bases and the J gene end by 4 bases; junction bases not matched to a gene: 3. This CDR3 contains 14 residues.

This clone was detected once. V usage is TRBV30 and J usage is TRBJ1-2; a possible D gene is TRBD1 (5 bases). The CDR3 spans 15 residues. V was shortened by 2 bases and J by 0 bases, with 13 bases between the two germline ends. Germline assignment: CDR1 GTSNPN and CDR2 SVGIG (reference sequence). The CDR3 here is CAWSSSGPPNYGYTF. CDR3 nucleotides: TGTGCCTGGAGTTCTTCGGGGCCCCCTAACTATGGCTACACCTTC.

This clone was observed a few times. The chain uses TRBV2 and TRBJ2-5; possible D gene TRBD1, 6 bases. This CDR3 contains 15 residues. Trimming took off 6 bases at V and 2 bases at J, with 16 bases between the two ends. Germline V gene sequence: CDR1 SNHLY, CDR2 FYNNEI. This CDR3 reads CASSKFDRSQETQYF. The CDR3 DNA is TGTGCCAGCAGCAAGTTCGACAGGTCGCAAGAGACCCAGTACTTC.

The rearrangement uses TRBV30 and TRBJ2-3; 16 positions match TRBD2. Losses at the gene ends were 5 bases for V and 1 base for J; bases not matched to a gene: 3. The germline V gene has CDR1 GTSNPN and CDR2 SVGIG (reference sequence). The CDR3 is made up of 16 amino acids. CDR3 loop: CAWGGLAGGRTDTQYF. CDR3 nucleotide sequence: TGTGCCTGGGGGGGACTAGCGGGAGGGCGCACAGATACGCAGTATTTT.

This chain joins TRBV5-1 and TRBJ2-5; D possibly corresponds to TRBD1 (6 bases). The CDR3 consists of 14 residues. V lost 4 bases, J lost 4 bases, and 14 bases lay in between. Germline V gene sequence: CDR1 SGHRS, CDR2 YFSETQ. CDR3 loop: CASSARAGAETQYF. CDR3 in DNA: TGCGCCAGCAGCGCGCGAGCAGGGGCAGAGACCCAGTACTTC.